This TCR beta chain was observed in a study of blood T cells in healthy people across ages. Germline V gene data show CDR1 as SGHRS and CDR2 as YFSETQ. The CDR3 sequence is 16 residues long. V lost 0 bases and J lost 1, with 13 bases in between. Next came a second PCR, run for about 6 to 12 cycles, which used a sample-barcoded 5' primer along with a J-beta primer mix. TCRdb independently ran MiXCR on the 5' RACE reads; one entry per CDR3 protein. This table holds 1.5 million to 1.9 million distinct CDR3 sequences, roughly 43% found once. This chain links TRBV5-1 with TRBJ1-1, with TRBD1 as a possible D gene (5 bases). The sequence was obtained from a woman aged 18 to 35 in good health. Sequenced material: blood. The CDR3 loop is CASSLAFRDENTEAFF. The CDR3 bases are TGCGCCAGCAGCTTGGCATTCAGGGACGAGAACACTGAAGCTTTCTTT. Together with reference TRBV5-1 and TRBJ1-1, the CDR3 gives the full variable domain: KAGVTQTPRYLIKTRGQQVTLSCSPISGHRSVSWYQQTPGQGLQFLFEYFSETQRNKGNFPGRFSGRQFSNSRSEMNVSTLELGDSALYLCASSLAFRDENTEAFFGQGTRLTVV.